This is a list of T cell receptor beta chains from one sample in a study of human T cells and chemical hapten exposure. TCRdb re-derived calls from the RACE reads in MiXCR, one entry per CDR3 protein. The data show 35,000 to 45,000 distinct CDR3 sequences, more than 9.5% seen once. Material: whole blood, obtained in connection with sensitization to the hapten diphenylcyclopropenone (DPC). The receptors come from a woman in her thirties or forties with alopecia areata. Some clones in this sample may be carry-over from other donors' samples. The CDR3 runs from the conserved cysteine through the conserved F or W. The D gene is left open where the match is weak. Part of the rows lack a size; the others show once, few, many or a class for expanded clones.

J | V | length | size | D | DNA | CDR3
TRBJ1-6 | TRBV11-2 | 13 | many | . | TGTGCCAGCGGGACCCAGGGTGATTCACCCCTCCACTTT | CASGTQGDSPLHF
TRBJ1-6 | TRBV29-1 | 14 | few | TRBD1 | TGCAGCGTTCGGACAGGGTTATTCGACTCACCCCTCCACTTT | CSVRTGLFDSPLHF
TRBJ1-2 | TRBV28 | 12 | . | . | TGTGCCAGCACCGCGGTAGACTATGGCTACACCTTC | CASTAVDYGYTF
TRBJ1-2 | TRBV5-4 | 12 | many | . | TGTGCCAGCAGCTCTGGCCCCGATGGCTACACCTTC | CASSSGPDGYTF
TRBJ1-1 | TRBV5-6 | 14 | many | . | TGTGCCAGCAGCCATGACAACAGGGACGTGAAAGCTTTCTTT | CASSHDNRDVKAFF
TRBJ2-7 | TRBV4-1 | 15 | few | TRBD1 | TGCGCCAGCAGCCACTCGGACAGGGGGCAGTACGAGCAGTACTTC | CASSHSDRGQYEQYF
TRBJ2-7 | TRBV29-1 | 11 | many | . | TGCAGCGTTTTGACAGCATACGAGCAGTACTTC | CSVLTAYEQYF
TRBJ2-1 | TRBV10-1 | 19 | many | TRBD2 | TGCGCCAGCAGTGAGTCGGGGGGGACTAGCGGGAGTTGGAACAATGAGCAGTTCTTC | CASSESGGTSGSWNNEQFF
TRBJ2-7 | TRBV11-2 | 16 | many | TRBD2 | TGTGCCAGCAGCTTAGATCGGGGGGAGTTGGCCTACGAGCAGTACTTC | CASSLDRGELAYEQYF
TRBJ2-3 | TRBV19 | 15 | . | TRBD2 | TGTGCCAGTAGTATTGGGGCCGCTAGCGGGGCCTTTACGTATTTT | CASSIGAASGAFTYF
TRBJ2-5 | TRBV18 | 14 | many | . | TGTGCCAGCTCAGTCACCGGTCCCCAAGAGACCCAGTACTTC | CASSVTGPQETQYF
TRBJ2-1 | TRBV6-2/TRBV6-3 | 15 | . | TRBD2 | TGTGCCAGCAGTTCAGGGCTAGCGGGAGTTAATGAGCAGTTCTTC | CASSSGLAGVNEQFF
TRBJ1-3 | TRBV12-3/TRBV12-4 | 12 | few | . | TGTGGAACTCTGGCAGACGGAAACACCATATATTTT | CGTLADGNTIYF
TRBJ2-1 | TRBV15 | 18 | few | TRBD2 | TGTGCCACCAGCAGAGATAGAATGGGAGGGGTCAACCTGGATGAGCAGTTCTTC | CATSRDRMGGVNLDEQFF
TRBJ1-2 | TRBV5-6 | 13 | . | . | TGTGCCAGCAGCTTGGCGGCGAACTATGGCTACACCTTC | CASSLAANYGYTF
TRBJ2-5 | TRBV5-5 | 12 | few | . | TGTGCCAGCAGCTCCCTCCAAGAGACCCAGTACTTC | CASSSLQETQYF
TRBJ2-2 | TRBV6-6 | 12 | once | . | TGTGCCAGCACCCAGAACACCGGGGAGCTGTTTTTT | CASTQNTGELFF
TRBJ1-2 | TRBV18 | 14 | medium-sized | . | TGTGCCAGCTCCCTACCTCCCCCCAGCTATGGCTACACCTTC | CASSLPPPSYGYTF
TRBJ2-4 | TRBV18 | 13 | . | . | TGTGCCAGCTCACCGGACAATGAAAACATTCAGTACTTC | CASSPDNENIQYF
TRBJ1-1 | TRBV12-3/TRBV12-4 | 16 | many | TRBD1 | TGTGCCAGCAGTTTAGCCCCAGGGGGGTCGAGGCGCGGAGCTTTCTTT | CASSLAPGGSRRGAFF
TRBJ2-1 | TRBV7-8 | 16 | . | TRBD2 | TGTGCCAGCATGGAAGCTAGCGGGAGCGGAAGGAATGAGCAGTTCTTC | CASMEASGSGRNEQFF
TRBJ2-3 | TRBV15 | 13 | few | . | TGTGCCACCAGCAAGGATGTAACAGATACGCAGTATTTT | CATSKDVTDTQYF
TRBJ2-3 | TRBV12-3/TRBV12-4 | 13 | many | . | TGTGCCAGCAGAGGGTCCGCCGCAGATACGCAGTATTTT | CASRGSAADTQYF
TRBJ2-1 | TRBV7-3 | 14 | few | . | TGTGCCAGCAGCCCTCCTGGGTCCTACAATGAGCAGTTCTTC | CASSPPGSYNEQFF
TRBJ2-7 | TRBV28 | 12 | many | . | TGTGCCAGCAACAAAAAGGGGTACGAGCAGTACTTC | CASNKKGYEQYF
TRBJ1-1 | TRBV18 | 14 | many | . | TGTGCCAGCTCACGCGGGCCCTCGAACACTGAAGCTTTCTTT | CASSRGPSNTEAFF
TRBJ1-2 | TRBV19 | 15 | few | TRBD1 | TGTGCCAGTACTCCCGGGACAGGGGCTATCGATGGCTACACCTTC | CASTPGTGAIDGYTF
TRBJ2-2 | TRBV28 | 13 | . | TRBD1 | TGTGCCACGGACAGGAGTAACACCGGGGAGCTGTTTTTT | CATDRSNTGELFF
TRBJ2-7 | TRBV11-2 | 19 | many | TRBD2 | TGTGCCAGCAGCTCTAGGGGGACTAGCGGGAGGTCCATCTCCTACGAGCAGTACTTC | CASSSRGTSGRSISYEQYF